The 14 T cell receptor beta chains below all came from one sample that was sequenced in a study of blood T cell repertoires in COVID-19. Assay: immunoSEQ multiplex PCR; the TCRdb copy retains only in-frame clones and omits some. The profile shows about 100,000 clones, about 90% of them singletons. Sequencing was done on a sample of peripheral blood. These receptors all come from a man between 18 and 29 years old with COVID-19, enrolled during active disease.

V and J are TRBV5-4 and TRBJ2-2; 7 positions agree with TRBD2. There are 15 residues in the CDR3. Per the germline V gene, CDR1 is SGHNT and CDR2 is YYREEE (reference sequence). V shed 5 bases and J 4 bases; nucleotides not matched to a gene: 8. The CDR3 reads CASRPSGQITGELFF. CDR3 sequence (DNA): TGTGCCAGCAGACCTAGCGGACAAATCACCGGGGAGCTGTTTTTT.

V and J are TRBV30 and TRBJ2-3; a weak D match, TRBD2 (6 bases). Germline V gene sequence: CDR1 GTSNPN, CDR2 SVGIG (reference sequence). The CDR3 runs 13 residues. Trimming left V 3 bases short and J 1 base short, with 8 bases between. The CDR3 is CAWSGTRTDTQYF. CDR3 in DNA: TGTGCCTGGAGCGGGACTCGCACAGATACGCAGTATTTT.

The chain uses TRBV13 and TRBJ2-1, with 8 nucleotides matching TRBD2. Germline CDR1 and CDR2: PRHDT and FYEKMQ (reference sequence). The CDR3 length is 16 residues. Trimming took 0 bases from V and 0 from J; bases not matched to a gene: 1. In DNA, the CDR3 is TGTGCCAGCAGCTTAGGGACTAGCGACTCCTACAATGAGCAGTTCTTC. Amino acid sequence: CASSLGTSDSYNEQFF.

The CDR3 DNA sequence: TGTGCCAGCAAGTTTCTTGGCGGAGCCTACAATGAGCAGTTCTTC. Translation: CASKFLGGAYNEQFF. The chain recombines TRBV27 with TRBJ2-1, with D unclear. The CDR3 is 15 residues long. Germline CDR1 MNHEY, CDR2 SMNVEV (reference sequence). Between the trimmed V and J ends, which lost 7 bases and 2 bases, there was a span of 15 bases.

V gene TRBV16 combines with J gene TRBJ1-2; 7 bases align to TRBD1. The V segment lost 1 base and the J segment 3 bases; nucleotides outside the gene matches: 5. CDR3 size: 15 residues. Germline CDR1 reads KGHSY; CDR2 reads FQNENV. The CDR3 protein is CASSQFSGQDYGYTF. The CDR3 nucleotides are TGTGCCAGCAGCCAATTTTCTGGACAGGACTATGGCTACACCTTC.

The chain recombines TRBV6-5 with TRBJ1-5; 7 nucleotides agree with TRBD1. Unmatched junction bases numbered 6, after V lost 4 bases and J lost 9 bases. The CDR3 spans 13 residues. From germline, CDR1 is MNHEY and CDR2 SVGAGI. This chain's CDR3 is CASSSSGGRPQHF. The CDR3 nucleotides read TGTGCCAGCAGTTCATCAGGGGGGAGGCCCCAGCATTTT.

The genes are TRBV5-1 and TRBJ2-3, with 8 bases matching TRBD1. This CDR3 has 15 residues. With 0 bases clipped from V and 3 bases from J, the junction kept 3 bases outside the gene matches. The germline V gene encodes CDR1 SGHRS and CDR2 YFSETQ. CDR3 coding DNA: TGCGCCAGCAGCTTGGGACAGGGGTGGACAGATACGCAGTATTTT. This codes for CASSLGQGWTDTQYF.

The count of this clone is one. The chain carries TRBV4-1 and TRBJ2-3; D may be TRBD1 (6 bases). The germline gives CDR1 MGHRA, CDR2 YSYEKL. The CDR3 runs 18 residues. The V end was cut by 4 bases, the J end by 2 bases, with 22 bases between. CDR3 nucleotide sequence: TGCGCCAGCAGCCCTCGCTGGGTAACAGGGAATCCCACAGATACGCAGTATTTT. Its protein product is CASSPRWVTGNPTDTQYF.

Written as DNA, the CDR3 is TGTGCCAGCAGGCCTCTTCCGGGACAGAGAAACACTGAAGCTTTCTTT. Residues: CASRPLPGQRNTEAFF. The chain employs TRBV27 and TRBJ1-1; 7 positions agree with TRBD1. Germline loops: CDR1 MNHEY, CDR2 SMNVEV (reference sequence). The CDR3 runs to 16 residues. Germline trimming cut 6 bases from V and 2 bases from J; bases unmatched to any gene: 12.

The rearrangement links TRBV10-3 to TRBJ2-3; the match to TRBD2 covers 13 bases. V shed 6 bases, J shed 4 bases, and the junction held 13 bases outside the gene matches. From germline, CDR1 is ENHRY and CDR2 SYGVKD. This CDR3 is 18 amino acids long. The CDR3 coding sequence is TGTGCCATCAGCCGACTAGCGGGAGGCCCCGAGAATCCAGATACGCAGTATTTT. Protein sequence: CAISRLAGGPENPDTQYF.

The rearrangement joins TRBV5-1 to TRBJ1-5, with 8 bases matching TRBD1. The V segment lost 4 bases and the J segment 1 base; nucleotides outside the gene matches: 7. The germline gives CDR1 SGHRS, CDR2 YFSETQ. This CDR3 has 16 residues. CDR3 region: CASSETGAASNQPQHF. CDR3 DNA sequence: TGCGCCAGCAGCGAGACAGGGGCCGCGAGCAATCAGCCCCAGCATTTT.

This sequence joins TRBV4-3 and TRBJ2-1, with a possible D match to TRBD2 (6 bases). This CDR3 is built from 16 residues. The germline V gene encodes CDR1 LGHNA and CDR2 YSLEER. V was clipped by 3 bases and J by 1 base, with 13 bases between them. Here the CDR3 reads CASSQRDQNSYNEQFF. Written as DNA, the CDR3 is TGCGCCAGCAGCCAGCGGGACCAAAATTCCTACAATGAGCAGTTCTTC.

CDR3 amino acids: CASSSDRATGYTF. The CDR3 DNA reads TGTGCCAGCAGCTCCGACAGGGCTACTGGCTACACCTTC. The V call is TRBV5-5, the J call TRBJ1-2; the match to TRBD1 covers 7 bases. This CDR3 has 13 amino acids. The junction had 6 bases not matched to a gene; V was cut back by 3 bases and J by 7 bases. Per germline, CDR1 SGHKS and CDR2 YYEKEE (reference sequence).

V is TRBV27 and J is TRBJ1-3; D possibly corresponds to TRBD1 (5 bases). The V end lost 4 bases, the J end lost 0 bases, and 13 bases lay between the germline ends. Per the germline V gene, CDR1 is MNHEY and CDR2 is SMNVEV (reference sequence). The CDR3 consists of 16 residues. The CDR3 reads CASSSGLPLSGNTIYF. CDR3 sequence (DNA): TGTGCCAGCAGTTCGGGACTGCCTCTCTCTGGAAACACCATATATTTT.